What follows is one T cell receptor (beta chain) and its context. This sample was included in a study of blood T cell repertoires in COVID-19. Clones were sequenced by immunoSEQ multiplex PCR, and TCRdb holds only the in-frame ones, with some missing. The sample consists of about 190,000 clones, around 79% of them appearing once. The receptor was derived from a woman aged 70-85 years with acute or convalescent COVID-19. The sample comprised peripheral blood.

The CDR3 DNA reads TGTGCCAGCAGCTTGGGGAAGGGACAACTGGCAAACTATGGCTACACCTTC. The encoded protein is CASSLGKGQLANYGYTF. This chain connects TRBV5-4 to TRBJ1-2; perhaps TRBD1 as D (6 bases). The germline V gene encodes CDR1 SGHNT and CDR2 YYREEE (reference sequence). The CDR3 is 17 residues long. V lost 0 bases, J lost 2 bases, and 17 bases lay in between.